These 4 T cell receptor beta chains share one sample of origin, sequenced in a study of Graves' ophthalmopathy and Graves' hyperthyroidism. RNA transcripts provided the template for amplifying TCR beta CDR3 regions. HTBI primers served in a first-round RT-PCR, which a second-round multiplex PCR followed. TCRdb independently ran MiXCR on the multiplex PCR reads; one entry per CDR3 protein. The table has hundreds of thousands of distinct CDR3 sequences, about 38% seen once; the top ten hold about 3.3%. Material: peripheral blood. The origin of the receptors is an adult man with Graves' ophthalmopathy.

The J gene is TRBJ2-3, the V gene TRBV10-3; TRBD1 agrees at 10 bases. The V gene end was trimmed by 5 bases and the J gene end by 4 bases; junction bases not matched to a gene: 9. CDR3 length: 16 residues. Germline loops: CDR1 ENHRY, CDR2 SYGVKD. CDR3 protein: CAISSWTGGYADTQYF. CDR3 sequence (DNA): TGTGCCATCAGTTCTTGGACAGGGGGTTACGCAGATACGCAGTATTTT.

V usage is TRBV9 and J usage is TRBJ1-2, with no clear D. There are 14 residues in the CDR3. Trimming took off 3 bases at V and 9 bases at J, with 18 bases between the two ends. Germline V gives CDR1 SGDLS, CDR2 YYNGEE. The CDR3 DNA reads as TGTGCCAGCAGCGCAAGAAGAGGGAATAGGCGCTACACCTTC. Translation gives CASSARRGNRRYTF.

This clonotype was seen only a few times. DNA of the CDR3: TGTGCCAGCAGCTTTTTGGAGGACAACACTGAAGCTTTCTTT. Translation: CASSFLEDNTEAFF. The V gene is TRBV5-6, the J gene TRBJ1-1; no definite D call. CDR3 size: 14 residues. Germline CDR1 reads SGHDT; CDR2 reads YYEEEE. Trimming removed 2 bases from V and 2 bases from J, with 10 bases in between.

The genes are TRBV10-3 and TRBJ2-5, with no clear D. The CDR3 spans 14 residues. The germline CDR1 and CDR2 sequences are ENHRY and SYGVKD. V was shortened by 10 bases and J by 1 base, with 16 bases between the two germline ends. CDR3 in DNA: TGTGCCACCAGCAGAGCTCCGGTCCAAGAGACCCAGTACTTC. Encoded protein: CATSRAPVQETQYF.